This TCR beta chain was recovered during a study of T cell responses to AZD1222 COVID-19 vaccine. Overall study findings and caveats: Spike-specific TCR breadth and depth went up after people got two AZD1222 doses. Researchers report vaccine-associated CD4 TCRs spanning spike, with dominance at 160-218 and 743-854.

Some clones are missing from TCRdb's copy, which holds only in-frame ones; the method was immunoSEQ multiplex PCR. Of 200,000 or so clones listed, 90% to 95% are singletons. Germline values: CDR1 SGHNT, CDR2 YYREEE (reference sequence). This CDR3 is built from 14 residues. The V and J ends lost 7 bases and 5 bases, in that order; junction bases with no gene match: 6. In regard to this clone: Its antigen is not identified.

V usage is TRBV5-4 and J usage is TRBJ2-5, with 12 bases matching TRBD2. The sample in question was peripheral blood, obtained on day 0 of MenACWY control vaccination. The receptor's source is an adult in good health. Written as DNA, the CDR3 is TGTGCCAGCGCTAGCGGGGGGGGCAGGGAGACCCAGTACTTC. Protein product: CASASGGGRETQYF.